This TCR beta chain was recorded in a study of blood T cell repertoires in COVID-19. About the study: Specimens from acute and convalescent COVID-19 originated in the United States, Italy and Spain. The analysed material was cDNA or gDNA that came from T cells, B-cell-depleted T cells, or PBMCs.

This clone has just one count. The protocol was immunoSEQ multiplex PCR, while the TCRdb copy is restricted to in-frame clones and leaves out a portion. The table includes approximately 90,000 clones, approximately 80% detected once. The CDR3 runs to 16 residues. After removal of 4 bases from V and 3 bases from J, the junction contained 8 bases not matched to a gene. Germline lookup yields CDR1 MDHEN and CDR2 SYDVKM. The receptor was derived from a man aged 45-65 years with acute or convalescent COVID-19. Sequencing was done on a sample of peripheral blood. The V and J genes are TRBV28 and TRBJ1-2; 10 bases fit TRBD1. CDR3 bases: TGTGCCAGCAGTTCCACGACAGGGGGCGCGGACTATGGCTACACCTTC. Translated: CASSSTTGGADYGYTF.